This T cell receptor (beta chain) came from a study of CD8+CD57+ T cells in acquired aplastic anemia. Study as a whole: On average, sorted CD4+ and CD8+ cells gave 3.2 ug of DNA.

Points from the study as a whole: Researchers report that 25 to 35 CD8+ CDR3 sequences appeared in both patients and controls. Between the patient and control groups, CD8+ Simpson's diversity did not differ significantly.

Using genomic DNA as the template, TCR beta VDJ and CDR3 profiling was carried out. TCRdb called the reads again in MiXCR, with one record for every CDR3 protein. Among 150,000 to 200,000 distinct CDR3 sequences, 40% to 55% were seen once, and the ten largest hold approximately 2.9%. Germline loops: CDR1 DFQATT, CDR2 SNEGSKA (reference sequence). V lost 5 bases to trimming and J lost 8 bases; unmatched junction nucleotides: 15. The CDR3 loop spans 16 amino acids. This clonotype was found many times. Its antigen is currently unknown. The specimen was sorted CD4+, CD8+, or CD8+CD57+ T cells (not recorded which) from PBMCs. The chain employs TRBV20-1 and TRBJ1-4; 9 bases agree with TRBD1. This clonotype was sampled from a human donor in good health. CDR3 in DNA: TGCAGTGCTGCAGCCAACAACAGGGGGCTTCGGGAAAAACTGTTTTTT. It specifies CSAAANNRGLREKLFF.